A single T cell receptor (beta chain) is shown here with its context. This sample is part of a study of T cell responses to AZD1222 COVID-19 vaccine. Sequenced by immunoSEQ multiplex PCR; TCRdb stores in-frame clones only, minus some. The sample has about 72,000 clones, approximately 90% seen once. The sequence was obtained from an adult in good health. The material sequenced was peripheral blood, taken on day 0 of AZD1222 vaccination.

This CDR3 is CASSHRRSTGELFF. The CDR3 DNA sequence: TGCGCCAGCAGCCACCGTAGGAGCACCGGGGAGCTGTTTTTT. The J gene is TRBJ2-2, the V gene TRBV4-1, with D unclear. Germline CDR1 is MGHRA and CDR2 is YSYEKL. The V and J ends lost 3 bases and 4 bases respectively, with 9 bases between them. The length of the CDR3 is 14 residues.